One sample yielded the 21 T cell receptor beta chains listed below, sequenced in a study of T-cell reconstitution after alpha-beta-depleted transplantation in children. A library of TCRbeta sequences, prepared with unique molecular identifiers, was generated. TCRdb fed the PCR reads into MiXCR, producing one record per CDR3 protein. This sample has approximately 400,000 distinct CDR3 sequences, with about a tenth found just once. The sequenced sample was PBMCs from the stem cell graft donor, obtained from the stem cell graft. These receptors originate from a human donor who donated a stem cell graft to a child with acute myeloid leukemia.

The rearrangement links TRBV2 to TRBJ2-1, with D possibly TRBD1 on 6 matching bases. Germline V CDR1 and CDR2: SNHLY, FYNNEI. Trimming removed 5 bases at V and 9 bases at J, with 20 bases between. This CDR3 spans 15 amino acids. The CDR3, as DNA: TGTGCCAGCAGTTCCGGACAGCCGGGGCGTTTTGAGCAGTTCTTC. Translating it yields CASSSGQPGRFEQFF.

Only one count was recorded for this clonotype. The chain carries TRBV18 and TRBJ2-7; D is possibly TRBD2 (6 bases). Trimming shortened V by 6 bases and J by 7 bases, and 13 bases separated the two germline ends. The CDR3 runs to 12 residues. Germline CDR1 and CDR2: KGHSH and LQKENI. Here the CDR3 DNA reads TGTGCCAGCTCCCGGGAAGGAGGGGAGCAGTACTTC. Translating gives CASSREGGEQYF.

This clonotype was seen a few times. The chain joins TRBV5-1 to TRBJ2-1; D could derive from TRBD1 or TRBD2 (5 bases each). Germline lookup yields CDR1 SGHRS and CDR2 YFSETQ. The CDR3 length is 15 residues. V lost 4 bases and J 5 bases, leaving 16 bases between the germline ends. The CDR3 is CASSQLPGGHNEQFF. DNA of the CDR3: TGCGCCAGCAGCCAACTCCCTGGGGGACACAATGAGCAGTTCTTC. Together with reference TRBV5-1 and TRBJ2-1, the CDR3 gives the full variable domain: KAGVTQTPRYLIKTRGQQVTLSCSPISGHRSVSWYQQTPGQGLQFLFEYFSETQRNKGNFPGRFSGRQFSNSRSEMNVSTLELGDSALYLCASSQLPGGHNEQFFGPGTRLTVL.

This clonotype was seen ten or more times. The V and J genes are TRBV10-3 and TRBJ1-1, with 10 bases that match TRBD1. The CDR3 is 14 residues long. Germline trimming cut 5 bases from V and 1 base from J; bases unmatched to any gene: 1. Germline-derived CDR1 and CDR2 are ENHRY and SYGVKD. The CDR3 DNA follows: TGTGCCATCAGTCGACAGGGGGCGAACACTGAAGCTTTCTTT. It yields the protein CAISRQGANTEAFF.

This clonotype appeared a few times. V gene TRBV10-3 combines with J gene TRBJ2-2; D perhaps matches TRBD1 (5 bases). This CDR3 region has 16 residues. Trimming cost V 5 bases and J 4 bases, with 17 bases left between them. Germline V CDR1 and CDR2: ENHRY, SYGVKD. This CDR3 reads CAISPHQGTGTGELFF. CDR3 coding DNA: TGTGCCATCAGTCCTCATCAGGGAACGGGCACCGGGGAGCTGTTTTTT.

The chain links TRBV6-1 to TRBJ2-1; D possibly corresponds to TRBD2 (6 bases). V was shortened by 3 bases and J by 4 bases, with 10 bases between the two germline ends. The CDR3 is made up of 14 amino acids. The V gene's germline CDR1 is MNHNS and CDR2 SASEGT. CDR3 nucleotides: TGTGCCAGCAGTGACGGGGGACGATACAATGAGCAGTTCTTC. Translation: CASSDGGRYNEQFF.

V is TRBV6-2 or TRBV6-3 and J is TRBJ2-1; TRBD2 matches at 8 bases. Germline values: CDR1 MNHEY, CDR2 SVGEGT. Trimming took 5 bases from V and 10 from J; bases not matched to a gene: 13. CDR3 length: 15 residues. CDR3 sequence reads: CASSLSGGSSEEQFF. For the CDR3, the DNA is TGTGCCAGCAGTCTCAGCGGGGGATCCTCAGAGGAGCAGTTCTTC.

The rearrangement links TRBV11-1 to TRBJ2-1, with 12 bases that match TRBD2. Germline trimming cut 6 bases from V and 3 bases from J; bases unmatched to any gene: 21. Germline CDR1 is SGHAT and CDR2 is FQDESV (reference sequence). The CDR3 length is 21 residues. The CDR3 DNA sequence: TGTGCCAGCAGTCGAGACGGAGCTCGCGGAGGGGGACTAGCGGGCTACAATGAGCAGTTCTTC. It encodes CASSRDGARGGGLAGYNEQFF.

The chain uses TRBV7-3 and TRBJ2-2; D possibly corresponds to TRBD1 (6 bases). The CDR3 spans 16 residues. V lost 5 bases and J 0 bases, leaving 13 bases between the germline ends. CDR1 and CDR2 (germline): SGHTA, FQGTGA. CDR3 sequence (DNA): TGTGCCAGCAGCACAGGGCGGACCTCGAACACCGGGGAGCTGTTTTTT. This encodes CASSTGRTSNTGELFF.

The chain carries TRBV15 and TRBJ2-7, with D possibly matching TRBD1 (5 bases). Germline V CDR1 and CDR2: LNHNV, YYDKDF (reference sequence). The V gene lost 1 base and the J gene lost 5 bases, with 12 bases spanning the gap. This CDR3 is 14 amino acids long. The CDR3: CATSRGWGGHEQYV. In nucleotides, the CDR3 is TGTGCCACCAGCAGAGGCTGGGGCGGCCACGAGCAGTACGTC.

The table lists this clonotype with a few counts. The genes are TRBV10-3 and TRBJ1-2; D is unclear. V gave up 0 bases and J gave up 1 base, with 12 bases separating them. The CDR3 contains 16 residues. CDR1 and CDR2 from the germline V gene are ENHRY and SYGVKD. CDR3 residues: CAISESTGKVNYGYTF. The CDR3 coding sequence is TGTGCCATCAGTGAGTCGACCGGCAAGGTTAACTATGGCTACACCTTC.

This clonotype was counted many times. Here the CDR3 DNA reads TGCAGTGCTCCCCCGGCGGGAGGGCTGGCAGATACGCAGTATTTT. Amino acid sequence: CSAPPAGGLADTQYF. V is TRBV20-1 and J is TRBJ2-3; 9 bases align to TRBD2. From germline, CDR1 is DFQATT and CDR2 SNEGSKA (reference sequence). The CDR3 spans 15 residues. V lost 5 bases and J lost 4; bases outside the gene matches: 10.

This clonotype was counted a few times. This chain uses TRBV7-8 with TRBJ2-2, with a weak D call TRBD1 (5 bases). The CDR3 has 16 residues. CDR1 is SGHVS, CDR2 FQNEAQ, per germline. V shed 5 bases and J shed 7 bases, with 20 bases lying between them. CDR3 sequence (DNA): TGTGCCAGCAGCCGTTCCAGGACAAGAGATCGCGGGGAGCTGTTTTTT. Translated, it gives CASSRSRTRDRGELFF.

In its sample, this clonotype was seen a few times. J is TRBJ2-7 and V is TRBV5-1, with TRBD2 identical over 8 bases. The trim removed 7 bases at V and 6 bases at J, leaving 3 bases unmatched. Germline V gene lookup returns CDR1 SGHRS and CDR2 YFSETQ. This CDR3 comprises 11 residues. The CDR3 spells CASYGGGEQYF. CDR3 coding DNA: TGCGCCAGCTACGGGGGGGGCGAGCAGTACTTC.

This clonotype turned up a few times. The V and J genes are TRBV12-3 or TRBV12-4 and TRBJ1-4, with TRBD1 matching over 7 bases. With V trimmed by 3 bases and J by 4 bases, 8 bases remained unmatched. The CDR3 consists of 16 residues. CDR3: CASSFYLGGGNEKLFF. CDR3 DNA sequence: TGTGCCAGCAGTTTTTACTTAGGGGGCGGTAATGAAAAACTGTTTTTT.

This clonotype was seen only a few times. The J gene is TRBJ2-4, the V gene TRBV27; 11 positions match TRBD1. The CDR3 consists of 14 residues. CDR1 is MNHEY, CDR2 SMNVEV, per germline (reference sequence). Trimming took 2 bases from V and 9 from J; bases not matched to a gene: 3. The CDR3 spells CASSLTGTGGIQYF. As DNA, the CDR3 is TGTGCCAGCAGTTTAACCGGGACAGGGGGCATTCAGTACTTC.

This clonotype has a handful of counts. The CDR3 is CASSAAGAYGYTF. The CDR3, as DNA: TGTGCCAGCAGCGCCGCAGGGGCGTATGGCTACACCTTC. This chain links TRBV9 with TRBJ1-2; tentatively, D is TRBD1 (6 bases). V gave up 3 bases and J gave up 5 bases, with 11 bases separating them. CDR3 size: 13 residues. Germline loops: CDR1 SGDLS, CDR2 YYNGEE. Full variable domain (remainder filled in from reference TRBV9 and TRBJ1-2): DSGVTQTPKHLITATGQRVTLRCSPRSGDLSVYWYQQSLDQGLQFLIQYYNGEERAKGNILERFSAQQFPDLHSELNLSSLELGDSALYFCASSAAGAYGYTFGSGTRLTVV.

There are many counts of this clonotype. The chain employs TRBV18 and TRBJ1-6; possibly TRBD1 for D (5 bases). V was pared by 1 base and J by 5 bases, with 9 bases between. The germline gives CDR1 KGHSH, CDR2 LQKENI. The CDR3 runs to 15 residues. The CDR3 region has the DNA TGTGCCAGCTCACCACTTCAGGGCCATAATTCACCCCTCCACTTT. Encoded protein: CASSPLQGHNSPLHF.

This clonotype appeared a few times. CDR3 DNA sequence: TGCAGTGCTAGAGGCGGGAACCAAGAGACCCAGTACTTC. Amino acid sequence: CSARGGNQETQYF. This chain connects TRBV20-1 to TRBJ2-5, with D perhaps TRBD2 (6 bases). The germline gives CDR1 DFQATT, CDR2 SNEGSKA (reference sequence). The CDR3 is made up of 13 amino acids. Trimming shortened V by 1 base and J by 0 bases, and 6 bases separated the two germline ends.

This clonotype was counted ten times or more. The chain combines TRBV5-1 with TRBJ1-6, with 7 bases aligning to TRBD1. CDR3 length: 13 residues. The germline V gene has CDR1 SGHRS and CDR2 YFSETQ. V was pared by 4 bases and J by 6 bases, with 1 base of the junction left unmatched. The CDR3 is CASSQGGNSPLHF. CDR3 DNA sequence: TGCGCCAGCAGCCAGGGGGGTAATTCACCCCTCCACTTT.

This clonotype was detected only once. In nucleotides, the CDR3 is TGCGCCAGCAGCTCGACAGGGCCAACCTATGGCTACACCTTC. It specifies CASSSTGPTYGYTF. The genes are TRBV5-1 and TRBJ1-2, with 7 bases identical to TRBD1. CDR1 is SGHRS, CDR2 YFSETQ, per germline. V trimming: 3 bases; J trimming: 4 bases; junction bases outside the gene matches: 6. The length of the CDR3 is 14 residues.